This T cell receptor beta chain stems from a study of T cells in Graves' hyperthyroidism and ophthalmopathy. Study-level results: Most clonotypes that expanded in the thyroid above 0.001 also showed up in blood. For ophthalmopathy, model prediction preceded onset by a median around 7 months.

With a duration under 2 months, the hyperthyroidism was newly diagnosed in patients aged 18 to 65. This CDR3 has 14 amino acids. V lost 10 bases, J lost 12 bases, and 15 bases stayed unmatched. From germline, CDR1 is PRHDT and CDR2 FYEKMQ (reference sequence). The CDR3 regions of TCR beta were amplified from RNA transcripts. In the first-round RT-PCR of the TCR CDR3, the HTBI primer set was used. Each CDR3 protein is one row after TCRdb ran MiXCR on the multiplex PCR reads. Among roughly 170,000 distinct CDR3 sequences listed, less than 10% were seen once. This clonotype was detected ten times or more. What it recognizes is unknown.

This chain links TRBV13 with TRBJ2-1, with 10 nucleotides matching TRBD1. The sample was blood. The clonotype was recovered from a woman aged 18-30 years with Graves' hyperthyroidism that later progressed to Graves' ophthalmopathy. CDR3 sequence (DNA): TGTGCCACCAAAGCCGGGACAGGGGACCCCGGGCAGTTCTTC. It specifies CATKAGTGDPGQFF.